What follows are 2 T cell receptor beta chains derived from one specimen sequenced in a study of prognosis after radiotherapy for stage I lung cancer. Genomic DNA was subjected to two-round multiplex PCR for amplification of TCR beta CDR3. The authors ran first-round PCR with primers specific to each TRBV and TRBJ gene. TCRdb called the multiplex PCR reads again in MiXCR, with one record for every CDR3 protein. The sample gives some 38,000 distinct CDR3 sequences, roughly 25% of which show up once; 20% to 25% is in the top ten. The sequenced sample was PBMCs, obtained before or after stereotactic body radiation therapy (not recorded which). The receptors were gathered from a donor over 45 with non-small cell lung cancer.

This clonotype was seen many times. The chain couples TRBV7-3 to TRBJ1-1; the D is unclear. V was cut by 5 bases and J by 1 base, with 11 bases left in between. The CDR3 is 14 amino acids. Germline CDR1 and CDR2: SGHTA and FQGTGA. CDR3 residues: CASSQTHSNTEAFF. DNA of the CDR3: TGTGCCAGCAGCCAAACCCACTCGAACACTGAAGCTTTCTTT.

This clonotype was counted at least ten times. This chain uses TRBV2 with TRBJ2-3, with a possible D match to TRBD2 (5 bases). Germline V gene lookup returns CDR1 SNHLY and CDR2 FYNNEI. V was trimmed by 4 bases and J by 0 bases, leaving 8 bases between them. There are 14 residues in the CDR3. The CDR3 spells CASSATSSTDTQYF. Here the CDR3 DNA reads TGTGCCAGCAGTGCAACTAGTAGCACAGATACGCAGTATTTT.